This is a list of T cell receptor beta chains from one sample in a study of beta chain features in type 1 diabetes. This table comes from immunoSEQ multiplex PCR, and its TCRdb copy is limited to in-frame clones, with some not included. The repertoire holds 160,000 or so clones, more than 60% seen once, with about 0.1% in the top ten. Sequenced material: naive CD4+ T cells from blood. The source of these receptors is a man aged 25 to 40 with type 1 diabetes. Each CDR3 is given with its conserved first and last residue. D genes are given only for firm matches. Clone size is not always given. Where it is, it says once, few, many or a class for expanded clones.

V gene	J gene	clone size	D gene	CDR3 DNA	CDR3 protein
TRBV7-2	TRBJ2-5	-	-	TGTGCCAGCAGCCCCCCGTCCGGGACCCAGTACTTC	CASSPPSGTQYF
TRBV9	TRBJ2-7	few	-	TGTGCCAGCAGCGTAGCAGGGGACGAGCAGTACTTC	CASSVAGDEQYF
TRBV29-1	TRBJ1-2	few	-	TGCAGCGTGGGGCATGGCTACACCTTC	CSVGHGYTF
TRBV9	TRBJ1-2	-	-	TGTGCCAGCAGCCCCCTCGGGGAGGCGGGCTATGGCTACACCTTC	CASSPLGEAGYGYTF
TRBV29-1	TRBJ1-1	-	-	TGCAGCGGTGTACAGGCTCCGATGAACACTGAAGCTTTCTTT	CSGVQAPMNTEAFF
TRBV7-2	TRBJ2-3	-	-	TGTGCCAGCAGCTACCGGCCAGATACGCAGTATTTT	CASSYRPDTQYF
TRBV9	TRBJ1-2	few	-	TGTGCCAGCAGCGAGTCGTCCGTCGGCTATGGCTACACCTTC	CASSESSVGYGYTF
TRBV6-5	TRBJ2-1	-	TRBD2	TGTGCCAGCAGCAGACTAGCGGGGGGCTACAATGAGCAGTTCTTC	CASSRLAGGYNEQFF
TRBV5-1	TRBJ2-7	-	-	TGCGCCAGCCTCACCGAGCAGCGGTACTTC	CASLTEQRYF
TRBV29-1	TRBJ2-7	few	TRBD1	TGCAGCGTTGAAAACCAGGGGGCGGCCGAGCAGTACTTC	CSVENQGAAEQYF
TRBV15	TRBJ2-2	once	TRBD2	TGTGCCACCAGCAGAGAACTAGCGGGGGGCCTTTACACCGGGGAGCTGTTTTTT	CATSRELAGGLYTGELFF
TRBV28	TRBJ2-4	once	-	TGTGCCAGCAGTGGGCACATTCAGTACTTC	CASSGHIQYF
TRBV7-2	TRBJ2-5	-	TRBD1	TGTGCCAGCAGCCGATCCGGGACAGGGGAAGAGACCCAGTACTTC	CASSRSGTGEETQYF
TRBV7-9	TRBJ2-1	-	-	TGTGCCAGCAGCTTACGACAGTACAATGAGCAGTTCTTC	CASSLRQYNEQFF
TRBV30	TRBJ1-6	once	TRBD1	TGTGCCTGGAGGCGGGACAGGGGGATTTCACCCCTCCACTTT	CAWRRDRGISPLHF
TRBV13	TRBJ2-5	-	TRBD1	TGTGCCAGCAGCTTTTTAGGGGGCGCGGAGACCCAGTACTTC	CASSFLGGAETQYF
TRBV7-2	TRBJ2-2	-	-	TGTGCCAGCAGCTTGCCTCCGAACACCGGGGAGCTGTTTTTT	CASSLPPNTGELFF
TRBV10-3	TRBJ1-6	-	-	TGTGCCATCAGTGAGACTGGCTCACCCCTCCACTTT	CAISETGSPLHF
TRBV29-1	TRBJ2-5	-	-	TGCAGCGCAACCAGGGGATTGGCAGAGACCCAGTACTTC	CSATRGLAETQYF
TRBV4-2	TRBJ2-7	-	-	TGTGCCAGCAGCCAAGAGGAGTTCTACGAGCAGTACTTC	CASSQEEFYEQYF
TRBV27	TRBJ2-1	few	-	TGTGCCAGCGGATTCGATGGGCCCTACAATGAGCAGTTCTTC	CASGFDGPYNEQFF
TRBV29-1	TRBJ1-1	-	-	TGCAGCGTTTTGGCAGGGTTGACCCCTGAAGCTTTCTTT	CSVLAGLTPEAFF
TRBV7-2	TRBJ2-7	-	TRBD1	TGTGCCAGCAGCCTAAATCCCGGGACAGGGTCCTACGAGCAGTACTTC	CASSLNPGTGSYEQYF
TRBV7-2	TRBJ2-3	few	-	TGTGCCAGCAGCTGGAGACCACTCAGCACAGATACGCAGTATTTT	CASSWRPLSTDTQYF
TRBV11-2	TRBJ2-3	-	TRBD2	TGTGCCAGCAGCGGACGACTAGCTAGTACCGGGACAGATACGCAGTATTTT	CASSGRLASTGTDTQYF
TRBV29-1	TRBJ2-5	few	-	TGCAGCGTTCGAGGGACGGGACAAGAGACCCAGTACTTC	CSVRGTGQETQYF
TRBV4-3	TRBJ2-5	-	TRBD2	TGCGCCAGCAGCTTCCCGGCGGGGCTAGCGGGGACAGAGACCCAGTACTTC	CASSFPAGLAGTETQYF
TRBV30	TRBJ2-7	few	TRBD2	TGTGCCTGGAGTAAATGGCGGACTAGCGGGGTTAGCTACGAGCAGTACTTC	CAWSKWRTSGVSYEQYF
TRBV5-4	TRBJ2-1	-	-	TGTGCCAGCAGCTCTCCACCGCGGGGAAACTACAATGAGCAGTTCTTC	CASSSPPRGNYNEQFF
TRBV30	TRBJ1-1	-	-	TGTGCCTGGAGGCGGGACACATCTCCTTGGGGCACTGAAGCTTTCTTT	CAWRRDTSPWGTEAFF
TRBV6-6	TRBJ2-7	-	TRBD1	TGTGCTGTACAGGGGTACTACGAGCAGTACTTC	CAVQGYYEQYF